These 32 T cell receptor beta chains were sequenced from one sample in a study of blood T cell repertoires in COVID-19. Sequencing used immunoSEQ multiplex PCR; TCRdb keeps in-frame clones, though not all of them. The table has 300,000 to 400,000 clones, around 90% seen once. The sequenced material came from peripheral blood. Source of these receptors: a young man with COVID-19, enrolled during active disease.

The CDR3 here is CASSLVQGGYEQYF. The CDR3 DNA follows: TGTGCCAGCAGCCTGGTACAGGGGGGCTACGAGCAGTACTTC. This rearrangement joins TRBV7-9 to TRBJ2-7; 8 bases are shared with TRBD1. The CDR3 loop spans 14 amino acids. CDR1 and CDR2 (germline): SEHNR, FQNEAQ (reference sequence). V trimming: 5 bases; J trimming: 3 bases; junction bases outside the gene matches: 6.

This clone came up a few times. The rearrangement links TRBV19 to TRBJ1-2; D is possibly TRBD1 (6 bases). CDR1 is LNHDA and CDR2 is SQIVND in the germline V gene (reference sequence). V was cut by 3 bases and J by 8 bases, with 13 bases left in between. The CDR3 is 13 amino acids. CDR3 DNA: TGTGCCAGTAGTATGATACAGGGCGGAGGCTACACCTTC. It is translated as CASSMIQGGGYTF.

This sequence joins TRBV9 and TRBJ1-1; no definite D call. The V end was cut by 0 bases, the J end by 5 bases, with 8 bases between. The CDR3 contains 13 residues. CDR1 SGDLS and CDR2 YYNGEE come from the germline V gene. The CDR3 DNA reads as TGTGCCAGCAGCGTAGGAGGGATGACTGAAGCTTTCTTT. Translated, it gives CASSVGGMTEAFF.

This clone was found once. The J gene is TRBJ1-5, the V gene TRBV6-6, with D unresolved. The germline CDR1 and CDR2 sequences are MNHNY and SVGAGI (reference sequence). Trimming left V 4 bases short and J 4 bases short, with 5 bases between. The CDR3 is made up of 12 amino acids. The CDR3 here is CASSFLNQPQHF. The CDR3 coding sequence is TGTGCCAGCAGTTTCCTTAATCAGCCCCAGCATTTT.

The chain carries TRBV11-1 and TRBJ2-3; TRBD1 is a possible D gene (5 bases). CDR3 length: 13 amino acids. Germline V gene sequence: CDR1 SGHAT, CDR2 FQDESV (reference sequence). Deletions cut 5 bases from V and 4 bases from J, with 10 bases between. CDR3 loop: CASSQGGADTQYF. The CDR3, as DNA: TGTGCCAGCAGCCAGGGCGGCGCAGATACGCAGTATTTT. Supplemented by reference TRBV11-1 and TRBJ2-3, the full variable domain reads EAEVAQSPRYKITEKSQAVAFWCDPISGHATLYWYRQILGQGPELLVQFQDESVVDDSQLPKDRFSAERLKGVDSTLKIQPAELGDSAMYLCASSQGGADTQYFGPGTRLTVL.

In DNA form, the CDR3 reads TGTGCCAGCAGTCCCCCGGGACAGGGGGCAAATACGCAGTATTTT. Translating gives CASSPPGQGANTQYF. The V gene is TRBV28, the J gene TRBJ2-3; 12 nucleotides agree with TRBD1. CDR3 size: 15 residues. V trimming: 5 bases; J trimming: 7 bases; junction bases outside the gene matches: 7. CDR1 and CDR2 from the germline V gene are MDHEN and SYDVKM.

The CDR3 here is CASGTGSYEKLFF. The CDR3 DNA sequence: TGTGCCAGCGGGACAGGCTCCTATGAAAAACTGTTTTTT. The V and J genes are TRBV7-2 and TRBJ1-4, with 8 nucleotides matching TRBD1. The CDR3 loop spans 13 amino acids. Germline trimming cut 8 bases from V and 6 bases from J; bases unmatched to any gene: 5. Germline V gene data show CDR1 as SGHTA and CDR2 as FQGNSA.

This sequence joins TRBV2 and TRBJ1-2; 8 bases are a match to TRBD1. Trimming at V came to 6 bases and at J to 4 bases, leaving 13 bases not matched to a gene. The CDR3 covers 16 residues. Looked up from germline, CDR1 is SNHLY and CDR2 is FYNNEI. The DNA for the CDR3 is TGTGCCAGCAGGGAGAGCTCCGGGACAGGACGCTATGGCTACACCTTC. This sequence encodes CASRESSGTGRYGYTF.

The chain uses TRBV20-1 and TRBJ1-1, with D unclear. CDR1 is DFQATT, CDR2 SNEGSKA, per germline (reference sequence). CDR3 size: 11 residues. The chain's CDR3 is CRGSGGTEAFF. CDR3 sequence (DNA): TGCAGGGGAAGCGGAGGCACTGAAGCTTTCTTT.

The rearrangement joins TRBV29-1 to TRBJ2-7, with a possible D match to TRBD2 (6 bases). CDR3 size: 13 residues. Germline loops: CDR1 SQVTM, CDR2 ANQGSEA. V shed 6 bases and J shed 5 bases, with 17 bases lying between them. The CDR3 region has the DNA TGCAGCGTACTGGGACTCCCAAGCGACGAGCAGTACTTC. This gives the protein CSVLGLPSDEQYF.

The chain uses TRBV6-5 and TRBJ2-3, with TRBD1 matching 8 bases. The CDR3 runs to 13 residues. J was trimmed by 5 bases and V by 8 bases; bases with no gene match: 6. Germline V gives CDR1 MNHEY, CDR2 SVGAGI. Here the CDR3 reads CASLPGGGDTQYF. DNA of the CDR3: TGTGCCAGCTTGCCAGGGGGCGGAGATACGCAGTATTTT.

J is TRBJ1-1 and V is TRBV3-1 (or the pseudogene TRBV3-2), with D maybe TRBD1 (5 bases). Germline CDR1 is LGHDT and CDR2 is YNNKEL (reference sequence). The germline V and J ends were trimmed by 2 bases and 11 bases, with 18 bases remaining between them. The CDR3 is 14 amino acids. CDR3 bases: TGTGCCAGCAGCCAACAGCAGACAGAAGGAAAGGCTTTCTTT. Encoded protein: CASSQQQTEGKAFF.

This clone was observed a single time. The chain is built from TRBV6-2 or TRBV6-3 and TRBJ2-1; 13 bases are shared with TRBD2. The J segment lost 9 bases and the V segment lost 2 bases, leaving 1 base of the junction unmatched. The CDR3 runs 14 residues. Per germline, CDR1 MNHEY and CDR2 SVGEGT. The CDR3 coding sequence is TGTGCCAGCAGTTACGGACTAGCGGGAGCTGAGCAGTTCTTC. Protein sequence: CASSYGLAGAEQFF.

This sequence joins TRBV7-2 and TRBJ2-7; TRBD2 matches 9 bases. Trimming took 5 bases from V and 0 from J; bases not matched to a gene: 5. This CDR3 is 15 amino acids long. The germline V gene encodes CDR1 SGHTA and CDR2 FQGNSA. Here the CDR3 DNA reads TGTGCCAGCAGCCCACGACTAGCGGCCTCCTACGAGCAGTACTTC. Protein: CASSPRLAASYEQYF.

V is TRBV6-5 and J is TRBJ2-5; TRBD2 matches 9 bases. This CDR3 contains 15 residues. V dropped 0 bases and J dropped 6; count of bases not matched to a gene: 5. Germline values: CDR1 MNHEY, CDR2 SVGAGI. This CDR3 is CASSYSISGGKTQYF. For the CDR3, the DNA is TGTGCCAGCAGTTACTCGATTAGCGGGGGAAAGACCCAGTACTTC.

This clone was counted between two and nine times. The chain joins TRBV6-5 to TRBJ2-7; 11 nucleotides align to TRBD2. Losses at the gene ends were 6 bases for V and 5 bases for J; bases not matched to a gene: 6. The V gene's germline CDR1 is MNHEY and CDR2 SVGAGI. The CDR3 length is 14 residues. CDR3: CASRGTSGRNEQYF. The CDR3 bases are TGTGCCAGCAGAGGGACTAGCGGTCGAAACGAGCAGTACTTC.

This chain links TRBV11-2 with TRBJ1-2; 8 nucleotides match TRBD1. The CDR3 contains 14 residues. Looked up from germline, CDR1 is SGHAT and CDR2 is FQNNGV. The V and J ends lost 6 bases and 8 bases, in that order; junction bases with no gene match: 11. The CDR3 sequence: CASSRPGQVYGYTF. CDR3 nucleotides: TGTGCCAGCAGTCGGCCGGGACAGGTTTACGGCTACACCTTC.

The gene calls are TRBV11-2 and TRBJ2-1; a possible D gene is TRBD2 (5 bases). Per the germline V gene, CDR1 is SGHAT and CDR2 is FQNNGV. The CDR3 covers 15 residues. V was cut by 4 bases and J by 1 base, with 11 bases left in between. This CDR3 reads CASSSDTGSYNEQFF. CDR3 DNA sequence: TGTGCCAGCAGCTCAGATACGGGGTCCTACAATGAGCAGTTCTTC.

This chain connects TRBV6-2 or TRBV6-3 to TRBJ2-1, with unresolved D. V lost 5 bases and J lost 3, with 11 bases in between. The CDR3 loop spans 14 amino acids. The germline V gene encodes CDR1 MNHEY and CDR2 SVGEGT. The CDR3, as DNA: TGTGCCAGCAGTCTACCCGGTTTCTACAATGAGCAGTTCTTC. Protein product: CASSLPGFYNEQFF.

This clone was seen a few times. This chain uses TRBV10-2 with TRBJ1-2; TRBD1 is a possible D gene (6 bases). This CDR3 contains 13 residues. In germline, CDR1 is WSHSY, CDR2 SAAADI. The V end lost 2 bases, the J end lost 8 bases, and 12 bases lay between the germline ends. CDR3 amino acids: CASSEDPGDGYTF. DNA for the CDR3: TGCGCCAGCAGTGAGGATCCAGGGGACGGCTACACCTTC.

The chain recombines TRBV21-1 with TRBJ1-6; no check of the table's D call, TRBD1, against the DNA was made. TRBV21-1 is listed as a pseudogene. CDR3 length equals 14 residues. CDR3 DNA sequence: TGTGCCAGCAGAAAAGGTGGCCAGAATTCACCCCTCCACTTT. It is translated as CASRKGGQNSPLHF.

The chain is built from TRBV6-5 and TRBJ2-5; TRBD2 agrees at 7 bases. The CDR3 has 15 residues. Germline CDR1 MNHEY, CDR2 SVGAGI. V shed 6 bases and J 0 bases; nucleotides not matched to a gene: 7. CDR3 protein: CASRRSLAHQETQYF. The CDR3 DNA sequence: TGTGCCAGCAGACGCTCACTAGCGCACCAAGAGACCCAGTACTTC.

V is TRBV5-8 and J is TRBJ2-3; weak D call: TRBD2 (5 bases). The CDR3 runs to 15 residues. Germline CDR1 reads SGHTS; CDR2 reads YDEGEE. V was pared by 4 bases and J by 0 bases, with 12 bases between. The CDR3 region is CASSPRRGSTDTQYF. CDR3 in DNA: TGTGCCAGCAGCCCCCGGCGCGGGAGCACAGATACGCAGTATTTT.

The chain uses TRBV3-1 (or the pseudogene TRBV3-2) and TRBJ2-2; 8 bases align to TRBD1. V dropped 4 bases and J dropped 5; count of bases not matched to a gene: 9. The CDR3 is made up of 16 amino acids. Germline V gives CDR1 LGHDT, CDR2 YNNKEL (reference sequence). The CDR3 DNA is TGTGCCAGCAGCCCCCGACAGGGGCGGGGAACCGGGGAGCTGTTTTTT. It is translated as CASSPRQGRGTGELFF.

V is TRBV3-1 (or the pseudogene TRBV3-2) and J is TRBJ1-2; a weak D match, TRBD1 (5 bases). The CDR3 length is 17 residues. V lost 7 bases and J 5 bases, leaving 26 bases between the germline ends. Germline V gene data show CDR1 as LGHDT and CDR2 as YNNKEL (reference sequence). CDR3 loop: CASNSLGEGPPGYGYTF. As DNA, the CDR3 is TGTGCCAGCAACAGTTTGGGGGAGGGGCCCCCCGGATATGGCTACACCTTC.

The J gene is TRBJ2-5, the V gene TRBV7-2; 11 bases are a match to TRBD2. Losses at the gene ends were 5 bases for V and 4 bases for J; bases not matched to a gene: 18. The germline V gene has CDR1 SGHTA and CDR2 FQGNSA. CDR3 length: 19 residues. The CDR3: CASSLSRLAGGGGAETQYF. CDR3 DNA sequence: TGTGCCAGCAGCCTCAGCCGGCTAGCGGGAGGAGGGGGGGCAGAGACCCAGTACTTC.

The chain recombines TRBV5-1 with TRBJ1-6; the match to TRBD1 covers 9 bases. CDR1 is SGHRS and CDR2 is YFSETQ in the germline V gene. The J segment lost 8 bases and the V segment lost 3 bases, leaving 3 bases of the junction unmatched. The CDR3 consists of 14 residues. CDR3: CASSWGQGDSPLHF. CDR3 DNA: TGCGCCAGCAGCTGGGGACAGGGAGATTCACCCCTCCACTTT. The full variable domain, completed using reference TRBV5-1 and TRBJ1-6, is KAGVTQTPRYLIKTRGQQVTLSCSPISGHRSVSWYQQTPGQGLQFLFEYFSETQRNKGNFPGRFSGRQFSNSRSEMNVSTLELGDSALYLCASSWGQGDSPLHFGNGTRLTVT.

This chain links TRBV7-8 with TRBJ1-2; D not certain. The CDR3 extends over 13 amino acids. Germline assignment: CDR1 SGHVS and CDR2 FQNEAQ. The V and J ends lost 6 bases and 8 bases respectively, with 16 bases between them. This CDR3 is CASRSESLAGYTF. The CDR3 DNA sequence: TGTGCCAGCAGATCGGAGTCCCTTGCAGGCTACACCTTC.

The chain joins TRBV25-1 to TRBJ2-1, with TRBD1 identical over 10 bases. The V gene end was trimmed by 6 bases and the J gene end by 3 bases; junction bases not matched to a gene: 11. This CDR3 is built from 17 residues. Germline loops: CDR1 MGHDK, CDR2 SYGVNS. The CDR3 nucleotides are TGTGCCAGCAGCCTAGATATACGGGACAGGGGCTACAATGAGCAGTTCTTC. It is translated as CASSLDIRDRGYNEQFF.

The chain links TRBV5-5 to TRBJ2-5, with 9 bases identical to TRBD2. The CDR3 extends over 16 amino acids. V shed 4 bases and J 5 bases; nucleotides not matched to a gene: 12. Germline CDR1 SGHKS, CDR2 YYEKEE (reference sequence). Here the CDR3 reads CASSPEASGTRETQYF. The CDR3 nucleotides read TGTGCCAGCAGCCCGGAGGCTAGCGGGACCCGGGAGACCCAGTACTTC. The full variable domain, with the rest looked up from reference TRBV5-5 and TRBJ2-5, is DAGVTQSPTHLIKTRGQQVTLRCSPISGHKSVSWYQQVLGQGPQFIFQYYEKEERGRGNFPDRFSARQFPNYSSELNVNALLLGDSALYLCASSPEASGTRETQYFGPGTRLLVL.

CDR3 sequence reads: CASSRRSGGSSYEQYF. The CDR3, as DNA: TGTGCCAGCAGTCGACGTAGCGGGGGGAGCTCCTACGAGCAGTACTTC. V gene TRBV2 combines with J gene TRBJ2-7, with 10 bases matching TRBD2. This CDR3 has 16 amino acids. Germline V gives CDR1 SNHLY, CDR2 FYNNEI. Germline trimming cut 5 bases from V and 0 bases from J; bases unmatched to any gene: 7.

This chain connects TRBV5-5 to TRBJ2-7, with a weak D call TRBD1 (5 bases). The germline CDR1 and CDR2 sequences are SGHKS and YYEKEE (reference sequence). This CDR3 is 14 amino acids long. Trimming stripped 4 bases from V and 4 bases from J, with 15 bases between. The CDR3 loop reads CASSLSGSTYEQYF. CDR3 DNA: TGTGCCAGCAGCCTATCAGGGTCCACGTACGAGCAGTACTTC.